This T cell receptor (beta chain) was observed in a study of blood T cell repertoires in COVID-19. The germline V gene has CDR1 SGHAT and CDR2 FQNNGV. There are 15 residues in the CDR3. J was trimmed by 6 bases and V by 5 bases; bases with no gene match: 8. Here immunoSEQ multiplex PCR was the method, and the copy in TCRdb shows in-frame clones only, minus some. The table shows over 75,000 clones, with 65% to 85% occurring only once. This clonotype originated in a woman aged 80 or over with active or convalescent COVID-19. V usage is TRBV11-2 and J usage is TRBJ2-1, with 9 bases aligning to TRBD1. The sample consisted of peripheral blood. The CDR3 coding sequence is TGTGCCAGCAGCATAGGACAGGGGTGGGGCAATGAGCAGTTCTTC. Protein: CASSIGQGWGNEQFF.